This record covers a single T cell receptor (beta chain). The antigen is unknown. This record belongs to a study of T cells after posttransplantation cyclophosphamide. Study results and limitations: Recipient CMV seropositivity and CMV reactivation strongly tracked TRB clonality. TRB overlap between skin or GI tissue T cells and blood was limited.

J lost 7 bases, V lost 1 base, and 8 bases had no gene match. CDR3 length: 16 amino acids. Germline V gives CDR1 SGHVS, CDR2 FNYEAQ. Profiling relied on immunoSEQ multiplex PCR, and the TCRdb table lists in-frame clones only, not all of them. The sample includes tens of thousands of clones, roughly 93% of them seen just once. On the day of bone marrow donation, the related graft donor provided peripheral blood. The chain recombines TRBV7-6 with TRBJ1-4, with 8 bases fitting TRBD1. The sequence was collected from a woman in her 50s in good health and a related stem cell transplant donor. Sequenced: PBMCs. This CDR3 reads CASSLGTGKIGEKLFF. As DNA, the CDR3 is TGTGCCAGCAGCTTAGGGACAGGGAAGATCGGTGAAAAACTGTTTTTT.